This TCR beta chain was documented in a study of control samples from healthy donors and cancer patients. Clones were sequenced by immunoSEQ multiplex PCR, and TCRdb holds only the in-frame ones, with some missing. The sample contains 50,000 to 65,000 clones, 90% of which appear only once. The V and J ends lost 4 bases and 5 bases respectively, with 3 bases between them. The V gene's germline CDR1 is KGHDR and CDR2 SFDVKD. The CDR3 consists of 11 residues. The genes are TRBV24-1 and TRBJ2-3, with D unclear. The TCR originated in a woman in her fifties or sixties with colorectal cancer. The sample comprised PBMCs. The CDR3 region is CATSERDTQYF. The CDR3 DNA reads as TGTGCCACCAGTGAGAGAGATACGCAGTATTTT.